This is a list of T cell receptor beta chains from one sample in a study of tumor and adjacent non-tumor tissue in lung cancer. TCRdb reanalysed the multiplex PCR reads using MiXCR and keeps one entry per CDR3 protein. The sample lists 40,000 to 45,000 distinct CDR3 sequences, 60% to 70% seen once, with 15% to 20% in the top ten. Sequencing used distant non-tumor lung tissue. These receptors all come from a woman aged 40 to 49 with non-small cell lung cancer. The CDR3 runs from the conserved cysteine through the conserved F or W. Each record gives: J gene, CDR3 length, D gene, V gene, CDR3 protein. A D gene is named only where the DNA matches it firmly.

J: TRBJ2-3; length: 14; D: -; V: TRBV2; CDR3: CASSPGGGPDTQYF
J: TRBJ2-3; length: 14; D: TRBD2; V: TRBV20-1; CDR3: CSALELAVTDTQYF
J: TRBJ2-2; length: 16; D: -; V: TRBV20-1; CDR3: CSARDTRIKNTGELFF
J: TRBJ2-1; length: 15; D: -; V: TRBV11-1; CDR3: CASSFGGGPNNEQFF
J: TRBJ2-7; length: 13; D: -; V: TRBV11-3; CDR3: CTSSLAMGSEQYF
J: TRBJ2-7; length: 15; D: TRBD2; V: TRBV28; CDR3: CASSQYSGRRYEQYF
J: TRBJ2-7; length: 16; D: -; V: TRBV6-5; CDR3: CASSYTFGPQGGEQYF
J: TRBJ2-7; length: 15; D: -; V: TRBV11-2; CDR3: CSSSLDPQRFYGQYF
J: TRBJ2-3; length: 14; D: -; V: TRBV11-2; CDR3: CTSNLVGSTDTQYF
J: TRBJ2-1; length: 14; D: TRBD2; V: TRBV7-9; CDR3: CASSLLAGDNEQFF
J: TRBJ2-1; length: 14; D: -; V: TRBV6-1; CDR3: CTSRLDCTENEQFF
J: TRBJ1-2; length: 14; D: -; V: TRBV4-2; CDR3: CASSPPLQCFGYTF
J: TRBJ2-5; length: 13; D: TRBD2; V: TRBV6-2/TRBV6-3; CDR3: CASVWGGQETQYF
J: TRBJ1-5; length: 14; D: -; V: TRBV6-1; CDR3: CANRATGFNQPRHF
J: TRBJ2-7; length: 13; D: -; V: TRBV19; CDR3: CTSSIGLNYGQYF
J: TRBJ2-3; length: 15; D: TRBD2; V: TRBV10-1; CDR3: CASSDGGRGTDTQYF
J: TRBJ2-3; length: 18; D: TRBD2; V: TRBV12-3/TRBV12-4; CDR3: CVSSPWVAGGRSPDTQYF
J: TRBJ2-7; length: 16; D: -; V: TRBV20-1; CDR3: CIARDISAGFAYEQYF
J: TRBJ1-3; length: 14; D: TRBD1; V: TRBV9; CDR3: CASSGTGLGNTIYF
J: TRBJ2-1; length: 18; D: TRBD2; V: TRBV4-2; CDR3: CASSQDCRTSGTYNEQFF
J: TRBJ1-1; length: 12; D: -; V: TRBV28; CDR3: CASGRPDTEAFF
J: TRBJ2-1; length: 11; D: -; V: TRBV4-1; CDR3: CASYEGNEQLF
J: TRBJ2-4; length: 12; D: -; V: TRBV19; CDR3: CASSIESQLQYF
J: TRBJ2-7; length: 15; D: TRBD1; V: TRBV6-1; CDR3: CASRRTGQSHNEQNF
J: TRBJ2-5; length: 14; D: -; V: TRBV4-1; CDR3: CASSTRMALETQYF
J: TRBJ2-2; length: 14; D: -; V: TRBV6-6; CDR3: CASSYLTGTGEMFF
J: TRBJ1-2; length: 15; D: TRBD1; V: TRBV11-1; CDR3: CASSPHPDRDYGYTF
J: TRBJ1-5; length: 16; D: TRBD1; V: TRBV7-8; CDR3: CASSREGAYSDQPQHF
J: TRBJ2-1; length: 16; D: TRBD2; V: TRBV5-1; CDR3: CASSSSSGRAYSEQFF
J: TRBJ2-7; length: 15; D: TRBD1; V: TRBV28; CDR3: CASSLTTGGIHEQYF
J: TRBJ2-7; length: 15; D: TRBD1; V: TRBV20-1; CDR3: CSARFPGQGVYEQYF
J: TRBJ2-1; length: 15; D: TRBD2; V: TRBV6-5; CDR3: CASSYGTRSYNEQFF
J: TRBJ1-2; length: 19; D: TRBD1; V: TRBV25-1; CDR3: CASSESPSTLDTTGDGYTF
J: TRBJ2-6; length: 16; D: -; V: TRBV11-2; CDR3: CASSWSDLSGANLLTF
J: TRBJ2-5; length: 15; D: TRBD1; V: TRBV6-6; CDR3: CASSSPGTGRETQYF
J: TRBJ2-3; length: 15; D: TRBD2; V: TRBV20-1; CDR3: CGALVAGGITDTQYF
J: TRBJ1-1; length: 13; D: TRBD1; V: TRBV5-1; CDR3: CATRQGENTEAFF